This T cell receptor (beta chain) was retrieved from a study of CD8 T cells in ankylosing spondylitis. Study results and limitations: Significantly higher representation of disease-linked clones was reported for matched ankylosing spondylitis synovial fluid. Ankylosing spondylitis blood appeared to carry a characteristic TCR beta motif of fewer than 10 highly homologous variants.

A few counts support this clonotype. The antigen remains unidentified. Germline-derived CDR1 and CDR2 are SEHNR and FQNEAQ (reference sequence). V was pared by 5 bases and J by 4 bases, with 6 bases between. The CDR3 has 11 residues. Using its own MiXCR run on the 5' RACE reads, TCRdb lists one record per CDR3 protein. The table shows tens of thousands of distinct CDR3 sequences, with roughly 7.9% occurring only once. The source of this sequence is a male donor with ankylosing spondylitis or in good health (not recorded which). Specimen: blood. The chain recombines TRBV7-9 with TRBJ2-7; D not certain. This CDR3 reads CASSQIYEQYF. CDR3 nucleotide sequence: TGTGCCAGCAGCCAAATTTACGAGCAGTACTTC.